The 25 T cell receptor beta chains given below trace back to one sample, sequenced in a study of blood T cell repertoires in COVID-19. Libraries were prepared by immunoSEQ multiplex PCR; TCRdb keeps only in-frame clonotypes and omits some of them. The data contain 150,000 to 250,000 clones, 82% of them singletons. The sample consisted of PBMCs or T cells enriched from blood (not recorded which). These receptors all stem from a man aged 35-49 years who had recovered from COVID-19.

V gene TRBV7-9 combines with J gene TRBJ2-2; 10 nucleotides agree with TRBD2. Germline V gene lookup returns CDR1 SEHNR and CDR2 FQNEAQ (reference sequence). This CDR3 contains 18 residues. J lost 3 bases, V lost 6 bases, and 13 bases had no gene match. This CDR3 reads CASRLHEGLAGDTGELFF. The CDR3 bases are TGTGCCAGCAGACTTCATGAGGGGCTAGCGGGAGACACCGGGGAGCTGTTTTTT.

This chain connects TRBV5-1 to TRBJ2-5; a weak D match, TRBD2 (6 bases). Germline assignment: CDR1 SGHRS and CDR2 YFSETQ. The CDR3 contains 16 residues. The V and J ends lost 1 base and 4 bases respectively, with 17 bases between them. CDR3 residues: CASSLPTGATGETQYF. DNA of the CDR3: TGCGCCAGCAGCTTGCCGACGGGAGCGACGGGAGAGACCCAGTACTTC.

V gene TRBV7-2 combines with J gene TRBJ2-1, with TRBD2 matching 12 bases. The germline V gene encodes CDR1 SGHTA and CDR2 FQGNSA. The length of the CDR3 is 16 residues. J was trimmed by 6 bases and V by 5 bases; bases with no gene match: 8. CDR3 nucleotide sequence: TGTGCCAGCAGCCGCGAACTAGCGGGAGGAATCAATGAGCAGTTCTTC. This translates into CASSRELAGGINEQFF.

CDR3 sequence reads: CAWSPGTGYQETQYF. As DNA, the CDR3 is TGTGCCTGGAGCCCGGGGACAGGATACCAAGAGACCCAGTACTTC. The J gene is TRBJ2-5, the V gene TRBV30, with 8 bases matching TRBD1. This CDR3 has 15 amino acids. CDR1 is GTSNPN and CDR2 is SVGIG in the germline V gene (reference sequence). V shed 3 bases and J 0 bases; nucleotides not matched to a gene: 6.

J is TRBJ1-4 and V is TRBV7-9; TRBD1 aligns across 10 bases. The germline gives CDR1 SEHNR, CDR2 FQNEAQ (reference sequence). J gave up 5 bases and V 4 bases, and 1 base lay outside the gene matches. CDR3 length equals 14 residues. The CDR3 is CASSWDRGNEKLFF. CDR3 nucleotide sequence: TGTGCCAGCAGCTGGGACAGGGGAAATGAAAAACTGTTTTTT.

The chain couples TRBV4-3 to TRBJ1-1; D is perhaps TRBD1 (5 bases). CDR1 and CDR2 from the germline V gene are LGHNA and YSLEER. This CDR3 region has 16 residues. Trimming took 0 bases from V and 4 from J, leaving 15 bases between them. The chain's CDR3 is CASSQDGAGLFTEAFF. The CDR3 nucleotides are TGCGCCAGCAGCCAAGATGGGGCAGGGCTGTTCACTGAAGCTTTCTTT.

This chain joins TRBV9 and TRBJ1-2; unclear D gene. The CDR3 loop spans 13 amino acids. CDR1 and CDR2 (germline): SGDLS, YYNGEE. V lost 2 bases and J 2 bases, leaving 7 bases between the germline ends. The DNA of the CDR3 is TGTGCCAGCAGCGTCGCAGAAAACTATGGCTACACCTTC. It yields the protein CASSVAENYGYTF.

CDR3: CASSQDRRNRPNTGELFF. Written as DNA, the CDR3 is TGCGCCAGCAGCCAAGATAGGCGGAATAGGCCGAACACCGGGGAGCTGTTTTTT. The V call is TRBV4-1, the J call TRBJ2-2; D remains unclear. CDR1 and CDR2 (germline): MGHRA, YSYEKL. The V and J ends lost 0 bases and 0 bases respectively, with 14 bases between them. The CDR3 has 18 amino acids.

This chain connects TRBV27 to TRBJ2-1; TRBD2 matches at 10 bases. The CDR3 extends over 16 amino acids. The V and J ends lost 5 bases and 9 bases, in that order; junction bases with no gene match: 13. The germline V gene encodes CDR1 MNHEY and CDR2 SMNVEV (reference sequence). CDR3 nucleotides: TGTGCCAGCAGTACCGAAAGCGGGAGGGCCGGTCTTGAGCAGTTCTTC. Protein product: CASSTESGRAGLEQFF.

The rearrangement links TRBV6-5 to TRBJ1-1; 7 nucleotides line up with TRBD1. Germline V CDR1 and CDR2: MNHEY, SVGAGI. The V and J ends lost 7 bases and 2 bases, in that order; junction bases with no gene match: 7. The CDR3 sequence is 14 residues long. CDR3 loop: CASTATGTNTEAFF. The CDR3 bases are TGTGCCAGCACTGCGACAGGGACAAACACTGAAGCTTTCTTT.

In its sample, this clone was seen a few times. This sequence joins TRBV27 and TRBJ1-1; 8 nucleotides match TRBD1. The CDR3 runs to 16 residues. Losses at the gene ends were 5 bases for V and 4 bases for J; bases not matched to a gene: 12. Germline lookup yields CDR1 MNHEY and CDR2 SMNVEV (reference sequence). CDR3 amino acids: CASSLGSGGVSTEAFF. The CDR3 coding sequence is TGTGCCAGCAGTCTGGGATCAGGGGGCGTGAGCACTGAAGCTTTCTTT.

This clone occurred a few times. The rearrangement joins TRBV11-2 to TRBJ1-1; TRBD1 might be the D (5 bases). CDR3 length equals 14 residues. Germline V gene lookup returns CDR1 SGHAT and CDR2 FQNNGV. Trimming took off 5 bases at V and 7 bases at J, with 17 bases between the two ends. The CDR3 here is CASSPTRQSSEAFF. Here the CDR3 DNA reads TGTGCCAGCAGCCCAACACGACAGAGCAGTGAAGCTTTCTTT.

The chain uses TRBV4-3 and TRBJ1-3; tentative D call: TRBD1 (5 bases). This CDR3 spans 17 amino acids. CDR1 is LGHNA, CDR2 YSLEER, per germline. V was cut by 5 bases and J by 0 bases, with 17 bases left in between. CDR3 residues: CASSFIQDRTSGNTIYF. CDR3 bases: TGCGCCAGCAGCTTTATACAGGATCGAACCTCTGGAAACACCATATATTTT.

The chain joins TRBV24-1 to TRBJ1-2; 7 positions match TRBD1. Germline trimming cut 9 bases from V and 4 bases from J; bases unmatched to any gene: 4. The germline V gene encodes CDR1 KGHDR and CDR2 SFDVKD. The CDR3 sequence is 12 residues long. CDR3 loop: CATSRQGYGYTF. The CDR3 DNA is TGTGCCACCTCCCGACAGGGCTATGGCTACACCTTC.

The chain has TRBV24-1 and TRBJ2-5; a weak D match, TRBD1 (6 bases). The length of the CDR3 is 16 residues. Germline assignment: CDR1 KGHDR and CDR2 SFDVKD. With 3 bases removed from V and 4 bases from J, the gap between germline ends came to 17 bases. The CDR3 nucleotides read TGTGCCACCAGTGATGGCTACAGGGTAGGGCGAGAGACCCAGTACTTC. It yields the protein CATSDGYRVGRETQYF.

This clone is a singleton in its sample. This chain connects TRBV10-3 to TRBJ2-7; D is ambiguous. V lost 4 bases to trimming and J lost 0 bases, with 16 bases between them. The germline CDR1 and CDR2 sequences are ENHRY and SYGVKD. CDR3 size: 16 residues. This CDR3 reads CAISGSAERSSYEQYF. DNA for the CDR3: TGTGCCATCAGTGGTTCCGCAGAACGTTCCTCCTACGAGCAGTACTTC.

This rearrangement joins TRBV20-1 to TRBJ1-6; D unresolved. CDR1 is DFQATT, CDR2 SNEGSKA, per germline (reference sequence). The V and J ends lost 6 bases and 10 bases respectively, with 10 bases between them. There are 11 residues in the CDR3. CDR3 sequence (DNA): TGCAGTGCGCGTGGACTGTCACCCCTCCACTTT. Translating it yields CSARGLSPLHF.

This clone was counted only a few times. This chain links TRBV28 with TRBJ1-1; tentative D call: TRBD1 (6 bases). This CDR3 has 13 amino acids. The V and J ends lost 4 bases and 8 bases respectively, with 14 bases between them. Germline V CDR1 and CDR2: MDHEN, SYDVKM. CDR3 protein: CASSYRDLREAFF. CDR3 DNA: TGTGCCAGCAGTTACAGGGATCTGAGGGAAGCTTTCTTT.

In its sample, this clone was seen once. The genes are TRBV5-1 and TRBJ2-7, with TRBD2 matching over 10 bases. CDR1 is SGHRS, CDR2 YFSETQ, per germline. V trimming: 0 bases; J trimming: 5 bases; junction bases outside the gene matches: 2. There are 14 residues in the CDR3. The CDR3 protein is CASSLVGLADEQYF. CDR3 coding DNA: TGCGCCAGCAGCTTGGTAGGACTAGCGGACGAGCAGTACTTC.

This clone was detected only a few times. This sequence joins TRBV5-1 and TRBJ1-5, with D tentatively TRBD1 (5 bases). This CDR3 is 15 amino acids long. In germline, CDR1 is SGHRS, CDR2 YFSETQ. Trimming pared 0 bases from V and 5 bases from J, leaving 12 bases between. The CDR3 spells CASSLGAGVDQPQHF. CDR3 bases: TGCGCCAGCAGCTTGGGCGCGGGGGTTGATCAGCCCCAGCATTTT.

V and J are TRBV7-9 and TRBJ1-1; D not certain. V was trimmed by 5 bases and J by 3 bases, leaving 16 bases between them. Germline assignment: CDR1 SEHNR and CDR2 FQNEAQ (reference sequence). The CDR3 runs 15 residues. The DNA of the CDR3 is TGTGCCAGCAGCCTAGGTGCGGGGTTAGACACTGAAGCTTTCTTT. Translation: CASSLGAGLDTEAFF. The full variable domain, in which reference TRBV7-9 and TRBJ1-1 provide the parts outside the CDR3, is DTGVSQNPRHKITKRGQNVTFRCDPISEHNRLYWYRQTLGQGPEFLTYFQNEAQLEKSRLLSDRFSAERPKGSFSTLEIQRTEQGDSAMYLCASSLGAGLDTEAFFGQGTRLTVV.

This chain connects TRBV6-2 or TRBV6-3 to TRBJ2-7; 8 positions agree with TRBD1. Looked up from germline, CDR1 is MNHEY and CDR2 is SVGEGT. V was pared by 0 bases and J by 2 bases, with 6 bases of the junction left unmatched. This CDR3 comprises 16 residues. CDR3 residues: CASSYSRTGYTYEQYF. The CDR3, as DNA: TGTGCCAGCAGTTACTCAAGGACAGGGTACACCTACGAGCAGTACTTC.

CDR3: CASTSGGPETQYF. The CDR3, as DNA: TGTGCCAGCACCTCAGGAGGCCCGGAGACCCAGTACTTC. The rearrangement uses TRBV7-9 and TRBJ2-5; a weak D match, TRBD2 (5 bases). V lost 7 bases and J lost 5, with 14 bases in between. Germline V gene data show CDR1 as SEHNR and CDR2 as FQNEAQ (reference sequence). The CDR3 consists of 13 residues.

The gene calls are TRBV25-1 and TRBJ2-1; 9 nucleotides agree with TRBD2. Germline V lookup: CDR1 MGHDK, CDR2 SYGVNS. V was pared by 5 bases and J by 6 bases, with 14 bases of the junction left unmatched. The CDR3 sequence is 17 residues long. The CDR3 protein is CASSNPTGTSNSNEQFF. CDR3 in DNA: TGTGCCAGCAGTAACCCGACCGGGACTAGCAACTCCAATGAGCAGTTCTTC. Full variable domain (rest looked up from reference TRBV25-1 and TRBJ2-1): EADIYQTPRYLVIGTGKKITLECSQTMGHDKMYWYQQDPGMELHLIHYSYGVNSTEKGDLSSESTVSRIRTEHFPLTLESARPSHTSQYLCASSNPTGTSNSNEQFFGPGTRLTVL.

This sequence joins TRBV4-2 and TRBJ2-3, with TRBD2 identical over 10 bases. J gave up 0 bases and V 4 bases, and 4 bases lay outside the gene matches. The CDR3 is made up of 16 amino acids. Germline values: CDR1 LGHNA, CDR2 YNFKEQ. The CDR3 loop is CASSPTTSGSTDTQYF. The CDR3 DNA follows: TGTGCCAGCAGCCCCACGACTAGCGGGAGCACAGATACGCAGTATTTT.